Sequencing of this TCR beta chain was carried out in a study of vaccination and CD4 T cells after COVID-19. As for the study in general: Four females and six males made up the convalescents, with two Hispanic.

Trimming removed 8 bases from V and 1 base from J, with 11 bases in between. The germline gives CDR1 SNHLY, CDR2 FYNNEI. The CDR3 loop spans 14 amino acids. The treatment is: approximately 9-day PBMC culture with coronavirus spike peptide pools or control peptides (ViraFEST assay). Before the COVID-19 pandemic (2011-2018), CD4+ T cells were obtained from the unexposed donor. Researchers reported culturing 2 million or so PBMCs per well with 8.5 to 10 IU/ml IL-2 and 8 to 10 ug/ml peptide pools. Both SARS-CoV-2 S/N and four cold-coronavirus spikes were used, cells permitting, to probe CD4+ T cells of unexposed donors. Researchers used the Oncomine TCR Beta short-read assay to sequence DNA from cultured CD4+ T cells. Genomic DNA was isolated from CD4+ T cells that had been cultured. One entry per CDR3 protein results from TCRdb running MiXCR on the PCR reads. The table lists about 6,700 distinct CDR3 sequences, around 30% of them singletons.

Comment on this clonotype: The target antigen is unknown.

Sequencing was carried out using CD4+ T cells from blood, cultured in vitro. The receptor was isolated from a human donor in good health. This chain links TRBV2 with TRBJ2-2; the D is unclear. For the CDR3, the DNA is TGTGCCAGCGGTCAAAACGGGAACACCGGGGAGCTGTTTTTT. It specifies CASGQNGNTGELFF.